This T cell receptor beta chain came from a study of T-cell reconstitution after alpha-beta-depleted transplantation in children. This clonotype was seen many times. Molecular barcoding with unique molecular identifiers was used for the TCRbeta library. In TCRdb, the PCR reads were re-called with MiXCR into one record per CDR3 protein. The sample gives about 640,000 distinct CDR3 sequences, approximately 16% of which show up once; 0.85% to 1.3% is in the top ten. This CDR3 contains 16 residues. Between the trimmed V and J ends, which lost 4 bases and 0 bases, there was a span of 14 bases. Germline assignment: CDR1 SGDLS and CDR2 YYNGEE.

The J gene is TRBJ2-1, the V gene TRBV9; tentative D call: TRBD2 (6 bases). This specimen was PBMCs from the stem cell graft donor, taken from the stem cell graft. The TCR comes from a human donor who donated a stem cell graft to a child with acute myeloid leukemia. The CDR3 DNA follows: TGTGCCAGCAGCTTCGGCGGGGCCAGCTCCTACAATGAGCAGTTCTTC. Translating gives CASSFGGASSYNEQFF.